These 9 T cell receptor beta chains share one sample of origin, sequenced in a study of identical twins. TCRdb independently ran MiXCR on the 5' RACE reads; one entry per CDR3 protein. The sample yields under 1 million distinct CDR3 sequences, 10% to 15% seen once. These same data were also listed under a study on yellow fever vaccine responses in identical twins.

The sequenced material came from PBMCs. Receptors were obtained from a young woman in good health.

This chain joins TRBV7-8 and TRBJ1-1, with TRBD1 as a possible D gene (5 bases). Germline assignment: CDR1 SGHVS and CDR2 FQNEAQ. V lost 2 bases, J lost 6 bases, and 16 bases lay in between. CDR3 length equals 15 residues. The CDR3 region is CASSLTGRTSAEAFF. CDR3 nucleotides: TGTGCCAGCAGCTTAACGGGGCGGACCTCGGCTGAAGCTTTCTTT.

The V gene is TRBV28, the J gene TRBJ2-7; TRBD2 is a possible D gene (6 bases). This CDR3 has 15 amino acids. Between the trimmed V and J ends, which lost 8 bases and 1 base, there was a span of 18 bases. CDR1 and CDR2 (germline): MDHEN, SYDVKM. The CDR3: CASPPHGGGSYEQYF. The CDR3 DNA sequence: TGTGCCAGCCCACCCCACGGTGGGGGGTCCTACGAGCAGTACTTC.

This clonotype was counted between two and nine times. The CDR3, as DNA: TGTGCCAGCAGCCAAAGAACCGGGACAGGAAACACAGATACGCAGTATTTT. Residues: CASSQRTGTGNTDTQYF. The gene calls are TRBV4-2 and TRBJ2-3, with 8 nucleotides matching TRBD1. Looked up from germline, CDR1 is LGHNA and CDR2 is YNFKEQ. Germline trimming cut 2 bases from V and 2 bases from J; bases unmatched to any gene: 9. There are 17 residues in the CDR3.

This clonotype has a handful of counts. This chain uses TRBV5-1 with TRBJ1-1; 7 nucleotides line up with TRBD1. After removal of 5 bases from V and 1 base from J, the junction contained 14 bases not matched to a gene. Germline CDR1 and CDR2: SGHRS and YFSETQ. The CDR3 has 17 amino acids. CDR3 bases: TGCGCCAGCAGTCCCCTCATACGGACAGGACCGAACACTGAAGCTTTCTTT. This gives the protein CASSPLIRTGPNTEAFF.

This clonotype was counted a few times. This chain links TRBV5-4 with TRBJ2-7; the D call may be TRBD1 or TRBD2 (5 bases each). Trimming took 3 bases from V and 4 from J, leaving 17 bases between them. The germline V gene encodes CDR1 SGHNT and CDR2 YYREEE (reference sequence). CDR3 length: 15 residues. In DNA, the CDR3 is TGTGCCAGCAGCTCGCAAGTGGGGACCGATTACGAGCAGTACTTC. Protein product: CASSSQVGTDYEQYF.

This clonotype was seen many times. The gene calls are TRBV4-1 and TRBJ2-2, with 8 bases matching TRBD2. The CDR3 totals 17 residues. Losses at the gene ends were 2 bases for V and 7 bases for J; bases not matched to a gene: 12. Germline assignment: CDR1 MGHRA and CDR2 YSYEKL. CDR3: CASSQYYVGGAVGELFF. In DNA form, the CDR3 reads TGCGCCAGCAGCCAATACTATGTCGGGGGGGCAGTCGGGGAGCTGTTTTTT.

This clonotype appeared many times. The chain joins TRBV12-3 or TRBV12-4 to TRBJ2-3; TRBD2 matches at 7 bases. This CDR3 comprises 13 residues. V trimming: 7 bases; J trimming: 6 bases; junction bases outside the gene matches: 7. The CDR3 coding sequence is TGTGCCAGCATCCAGCGGGGTGTGGATACGCAGTATTTT. Translated: CASIQRGVDTQYF.

In its sample, this clonotype was seen a few times. V usage is TRBV27 and J usage is TRBJ2-1; D remains ambiguous. The germline V gene encodes CDR1 MNHEY and CDR2 SMNVEV (reference sequence). The V gene lost 2 bases and the J gene lost 3 bases, with 11 bases spanning the gap. The CDR3 is made up of 15 amino acids. The CDR3 sequence: CASSLTLGFYNEQFF. The CDR3 nucleotides read TGTGCCAGCAGTTTAACCCTGGGGTTCTACAATGAGCAGTTCTTC.

CDR3 region: CSALGSGHRFYTDTQYF. As DNA, the CDR3 is TGCAGTGCGCTAGGATCGGGACACCGTTTCTACACAGATACGCAGTATTTT. This chain joins TRBV20-1 and TRBJ2-3; weak D call: TRBD1 (6 bases). V was trimmed by 6 bases and J by 2 bases, leaving 24 bases between them. The CDR3 runs 17 residues. Looked up from germline, CDR1 is DFQATT and CDR2 is SNEGSKA (reference sequence).